What follows are 14 T cell receptor beta chains derived from one specimen sequenced in a study of T cell responses to AZD1222 COVID-19 vaccine. Produced via immunoSEQ multiplex PCR; TCRdb's table is partial and in-frame only. The sample lists about 180,000 clones; 85% to 95% were seen once. The sample here was peripheral blood, taken 28 days after the second dose of the MenACWY control vaccine. All receptors come from an adult who received the MenACWY meningococcal vaccine as a control.

The V call is TRBV27, the J call TRBJ1-1; D is unresolved. Germline-derived CDR1 and CDR2 are MNHEY and SMNVEV (reference sequence). The CDR3 covers 13 residues. Trimming cost V 2 bases and J 4 bases, with 8 bases left between them. DNA of the CDR3: TGTGCCAGCAGTTTAAGGAGGGCCACTGAAGCTTTCTTT. Its translation: CASSLRRATEAFF.

In this sample, this clone turned up once. CDR3 nucleotides: TGTGCCAGTGAATTGGGAGATTATGGCTACACCTTC. Its protein is CASELGDYGYTF. The chain links TRBV25-1 to TRBJ1-2; no definite D call. Germline V gene sequence: CDR1 MGHDK, CDR2 SYGVNS. The CDR3 is 12 amino acids. V lost 9 bases to trimming and J lost 5 bases, with 13 bases between them.

V usage is TRBV4-1 and J usage is TRBJ2-1; a possible D gene is TRBD2 (7 bases). The germline gives CDR1 MGHRA, CDR2 YSYEKL. The V end was cut by 1 base, the J end by 4 bases, with 17 bases between. This CDR3 has 17 residues. The CDR3 sequence: CASSQAPRRGAYNEQFF. The CDR3 coding sequence is TGCGCCAGCAGCCAAGCCCCTCGACGGGGGGCTTACAATGAGCAGTTCTTC.

This chain uses TRBV29-1 with TRBJ1-1; possibly TRBD1 for D (6 bases). The CDR3 sequence is 13 residues long. V lost 3 bases, J lost 1 base, and 9 bases lay in between. Germline V gene sequence: CDR1 SQVTM, CDR2 ANQGSEA. The CDR3 sequence: CSVETGRNTEAFF. The CDR3 coding sequence is TGCAGCGTTGAGACAGGCCGGAACACTGAAGCTTTCTTT.

The J gene is TRBJ1-5, the V gene TRBV5-6, with a tentative D call TRBD1 (6 bases). Germline-derived CDR1 and CDR2 are SGHDT and YYEEEE. V lost 0 bases, J lost 6 bases, and 16 bases lay in between. The CDR3 covers 16 residues. The CDR3 loop is CASSLAALQGGQPQHF. DNA for the CDR3: TGTGCCAGCAGCTTGGCTGCTCTACAGGGCGGTCAGCCCCAGCATTTT.

The V and J genes are TRBV7-2 and TRBJ2-6, with 7 bases lining up with TRBD1. Germline CDR1 is SGHTA and CDR2 is FQGNSA. Trimming at V came to 5 bases and at J to 2 bases, leaving 3 bases not matched to a gene. The CDR3 runs 15 residues. CDR3 nucleotide sequence: TGTGCCAGCAGCACTACAGGGGCTGGGGCCAACGTCCTGACTTTC. It translates to CASSTTGAGANVLTF.

The chain combines TRBV30 with TRBJ1-2, with unresolved D. Germline loops: CDR1 GTSNPN, CDR2 SVGIG (reference sequence). Trimming took 3 bases from V and 5 from J, leaving 10 bases between them. This CDR3 comprises 12 residues. The CDR3 here is CAWRDLLYGYTF. CDR3 DNA sequence: TGTGCCTGGAGGGACCTTTTATATGGCTACACCTTC.

This chain links TRBV18 with TRBJ1-1, with D possibly being TRBD1 (6 bases). The germline V gene has CDR1 KGHSH and CDR2 LQKENI. CDR3 length: 13 amino acids. With 2 bases removed from V and 6 bases from J, the gap between germline ends came to 10 bases. CDR3 bases: TGTGCCAGCTCACCATCGAGGGGGGCTGAAGCTTTCTTT. Translation gives CASSPSRGAEAFF.

This chain links TRBV5-4 with TRBJ1-2; D is unresolved. V lost 4 bases and J 6 bases, leaving 22 bases between the germline ends. The germline CDR1 and CDR2 sequences are SGHNT and YYREEE (reference sequence). This CDR3 comprises 16 residues. CDR3 nucleotide sequence: TGTGCCAGCAGCCCCGGTGGGAGGGCCAGGAGTGATGGCTACACCTTC. It encodes CASSPGGRARSDGYTF.

V and J are TRBV7-9 and TRBJ1-1, with D perhaps TRBD1 (6 bases). The V end lost 5 bases, the J end lost 5 bases, and 18 bases lay between the germline ends. The germline V gene encodes CDR1 SEHNR and CDR2 FQNEAQ (reference sequence). The CDR3 has 15 amino acids. Written as DNA, the CDR3 is TGTGCCAGCAGCAAAGGGGGTTCAGGGACGACTGAAGCTTTCTTT. Translating it yields CASSKGGSGTTEAFF.

The J gene is TRBJ1-6, the V gene TRBV5-8, with D perhaps TRBD1 (6 bases). From germline, CDR1 is SGHTS and CDR2 YDEGEE. The CDR3 is 16 amino acids. Deletions cut 4 bases from V and 4 bases from J, with 15 bases between. The CDR3 loop reads CASSLGTLRYNSPLHF. The DNA for the CDR3 is TGTGCCAGCAGCCTAGGGACACTCCGATATAATTCACCCCTCCACTTT.

The chain recombines TRBV6-1 with TRBJ2-7; the D is unclear. The germline gives CDR1 MNHNS, CDR2 SASEGT. The CDR3 totals 16 residues. Trimming removed 1 base at V and 0 bases at J, with 13 bases between. This CDR3 is CASSEVGYLISYEQYF. The CDR3 DNA follows: TGTGCCAGCAGTGAAGTAGGGTACCTAATCTCCTACGAGCAGTACTTC.

The chain recombines TRBV19 with TRBJ1-1; no clear D. This CDR3 region has 14 residues. The germline V and J ends were trimmed by 3 bases and 1 base, with 9 bases remaining between them. CDR1 and CDR2 (germline): LNHDA, SQIVND (reference sequence). The CDR3 DNA reads TGTGCCAGTAGTATCGGTGAAGCGAACACTGAAGCTTTCTTT. Translated, it gives CASSIGEANTEAFF. The full variable domain, rest sourced from reference TRBV19 and TRBJ1-1, is DGGITQSPKYLFRKEGQNVTLSCEQNLNHDAMYWYRQDPGQGLRLIYYSQIVNDFQKGDIAEGYSVSREKKESFPLTVTSAQKNPTAFYLCASSIGEANTEAFFGQGTRLTVV.

The chain carries TRBV7-9 and TRBJ1-1, with no clear D. Germline values: CDR1 SEHNR, CDR2 FQNEAQ (reference sequence). V was shortened by 1 base and J by 4 bases, with 10 bases between the two germline ends. CDR3 length equals 14 residues. CDR3 bases: TGTGCCAGCAGCTTAGGGGGATTTATCACTGAAGCTTTCTTT. It specifies CASSLGGFITEAFF. The full variable domain, rest sourced from reference TRBV7-9 and TRBJ1-1, is DTGVSQNPRHKITKRGQNVTFRCDPISEHNRLYWYRQTLGQGPEFLTYFQNEAQLEKSRLLSDRFSAERPKGSFSTLEIQRTEQGDSAMYLCASSLGGFITEAFFGQGTRLTVV.